This T cell receptor (beta chain) was retrieved from a study of blood T cell repertoires in COVID-19. The repertoire was sequenced with immunoSEQ multiplex PCR; TCRdb's copy has only in-frame clones and lacks some. The data contain about 170,000 clones, roughly 85% of them singletons. J lost 0 bases, V lost 5 bases, and 7 bases had no gene match. The germline gives CDR1 SGHTA, CDR2 FQGTGA. The CDR3 runs 17 residues. The specimen sequenced was peripheral blood. V and J are TRBV7-3 and TRBJ2-6; the match to TRBD1 covers 7 bases. This TCR derives from a woman of 80 years or more with acute or convalescent COVID-19. The CDR3 loop is CASSLGTDSSGANVLTF. The CDR3 DNA follows: TGTGCCAGCAGCCTAGGGACAGACAGCTCTGGGGCCAACGTCCTGACTTTC.